This T cell receptor (beta chain) appears in the sequencing data of a study of Graves' ophthalmopathy and Graves' hyperthyroidism. Scientists amplified the TCR beta CDR3 regions from RNA transcripts. The workflow started with a first-round RT-PCR run with HTBI primers and then moved on to a second-round multiplex PCR. A single record per CDR3 protein comes from TCRdb applying MiXCR to the multiplex PCR reads. The profile shows hundreds of thousands of distinct CDR3 sequences, about a fifth of them singletons. V was pared by 4 bases and J by 9 bases, with 14 bases between. The germline gives CDR1 KGHDR, CDR2 SFDVKD. The CDR3 is made up of 13 amino acids.

Sequencing used peripheral blood. This clonotype originated in a woman between 18 and 30 years old with stable Graves' hyperthyroidism. Some clones in this sample may be carry-over from other donors' samples. The chain is built from TRBV24-1 and TRBJ1-2; D is uncertain. The CDR3 reads CATSDLHAPSYTF. The CDR3, as DNA: TGTGCCACCAGTGACCTACACGCCCCCAGCTACACCTTC.